The T cell receptor beta chain under discussion was sequenced for a study of lymphopenia after photon versus proton radiotherapy. Germline loops: CDR1 SGHRS, CDR2 YFSETQ. The V and J ends lost 1 base and 3 bases, in that order; junction bases with no gene match: 6. The CDR3 contains 15 residues. Only in-frame clones appear in the TCRdb table, and some are missing; sequencing was by immunoSEQ multiplex PCR. In the table there are some 25,000 clones, over 80% of which are singletons. The clonotype was recovered from an older woman with pancreatic cancer. Sequencing was performed on peripheral blood, taken from a patient treated with proton-based radiotherapy. The chain employs TRBV5-1 and TRBJ1-2, with TRBD1 identical over 7 bases. CDR3 sequence (DNA): TGCGCCAGCAGCTTGCAGGGGGGCGCGGACTATGGCTACACCTTC. Translation gives CASSLQGGADYGYTF. The variable domain in full, with the rest retrieved from reference TRBV5-1 and TRBJ1-2, is KAGVTQTPRYLIKTRGQQVTLSCSPISGHRSVSWYQQTPGQGLQFLFEYFSETQRNKGNFPGRFSGRQFSNSRSEMNVSTLELGDSALYLCASSLQGGADYGYTFGSGTRLTVV.